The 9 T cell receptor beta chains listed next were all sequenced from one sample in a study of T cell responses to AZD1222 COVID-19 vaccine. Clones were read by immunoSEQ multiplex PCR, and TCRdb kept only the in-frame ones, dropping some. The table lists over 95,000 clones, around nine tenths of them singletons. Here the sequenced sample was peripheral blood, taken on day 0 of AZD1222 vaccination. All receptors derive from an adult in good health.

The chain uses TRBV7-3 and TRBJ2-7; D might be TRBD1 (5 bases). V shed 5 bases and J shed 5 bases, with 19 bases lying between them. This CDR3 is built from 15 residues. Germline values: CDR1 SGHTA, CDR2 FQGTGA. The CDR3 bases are TGTGCCAGCAGCCCCAACCCAAGACAGATCCACGAGCAGTACTTC. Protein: CASSPNPRQIHEQYF. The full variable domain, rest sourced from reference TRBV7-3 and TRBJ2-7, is GAGVSQTPSNKVTEKGKYVELRCDPISGHTALYWYRQSLGQGPEFLIYFQGTGAADDSGLPNDRFFAVRPEGSVSTLKIQRTERGDSAVYLCASSPNPRQIHEQYFGPGTRLTVT.

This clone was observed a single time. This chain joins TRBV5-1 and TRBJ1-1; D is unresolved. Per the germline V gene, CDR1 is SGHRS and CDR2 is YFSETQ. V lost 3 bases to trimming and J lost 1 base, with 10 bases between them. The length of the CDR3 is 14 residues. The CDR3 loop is CASSYGLKNTEAFF. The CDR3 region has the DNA TGCGCCAGCAGCTATGGACTGAAGAACACTGAAGCTTTCTTT.

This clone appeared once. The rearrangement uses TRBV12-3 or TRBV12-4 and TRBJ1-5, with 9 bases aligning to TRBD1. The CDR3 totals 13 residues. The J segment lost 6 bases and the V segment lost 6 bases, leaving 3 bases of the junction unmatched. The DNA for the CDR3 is TGTGCCAGCAGGGGACAGGGCGGTCAGCCCCAGCATTTT. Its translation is CASRGQGGQPQHF.

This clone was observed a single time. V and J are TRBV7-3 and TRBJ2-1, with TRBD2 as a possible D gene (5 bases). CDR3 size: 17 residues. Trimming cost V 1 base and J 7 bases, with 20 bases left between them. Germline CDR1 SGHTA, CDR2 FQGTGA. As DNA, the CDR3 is TGTGCCAGCAGCTTAAACCTTGGAGGACGTCCTAAGAATGAGCAGTTCTTC. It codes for CASSLNLGGRPKNEQFF.

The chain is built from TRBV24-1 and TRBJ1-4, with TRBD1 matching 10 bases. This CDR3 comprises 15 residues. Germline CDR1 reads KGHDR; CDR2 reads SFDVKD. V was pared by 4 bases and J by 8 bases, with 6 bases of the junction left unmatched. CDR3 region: CATSDPGQGTEKLFF. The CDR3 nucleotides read TGTGCCACCAGTGACCCGGGACAGGGGACCGAAAAACTGTTTTTT.

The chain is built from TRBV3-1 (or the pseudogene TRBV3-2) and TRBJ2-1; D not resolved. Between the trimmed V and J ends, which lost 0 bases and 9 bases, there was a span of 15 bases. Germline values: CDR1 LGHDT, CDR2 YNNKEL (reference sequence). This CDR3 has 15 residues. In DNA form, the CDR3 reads TGTGCCAGCAGCCAAGAGGTACCAGCTTGGGGTGAGCAGTTCTTC. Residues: CASSQEVPAWGEQFF.

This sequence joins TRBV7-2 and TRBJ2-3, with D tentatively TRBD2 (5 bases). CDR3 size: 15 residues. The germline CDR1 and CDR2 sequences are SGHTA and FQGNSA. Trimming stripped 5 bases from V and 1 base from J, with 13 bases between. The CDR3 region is CASSLAAGGTDTQYF. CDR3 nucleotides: TGTGCCAGCAGCCTCGCGGCCGGGGGCACAGATACGCAGTATTTT.

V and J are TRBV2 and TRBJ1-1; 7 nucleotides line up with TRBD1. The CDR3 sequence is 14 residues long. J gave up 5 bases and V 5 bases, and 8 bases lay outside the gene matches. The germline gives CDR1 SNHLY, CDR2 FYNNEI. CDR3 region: CASSRQGSGTEAFF. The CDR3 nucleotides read TGTGCCAGCAGTCGACAGGGCAGTGGAACTGAAGCTTTCTTT.

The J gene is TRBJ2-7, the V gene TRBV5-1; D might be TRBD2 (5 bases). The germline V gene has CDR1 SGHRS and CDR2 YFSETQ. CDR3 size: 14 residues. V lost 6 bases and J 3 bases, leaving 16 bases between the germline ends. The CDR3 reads CASKLIPGYYEQYF. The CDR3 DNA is TGCGCCAGCAAACTTATTCCGGGATACTACGAGCAGTACTTC.